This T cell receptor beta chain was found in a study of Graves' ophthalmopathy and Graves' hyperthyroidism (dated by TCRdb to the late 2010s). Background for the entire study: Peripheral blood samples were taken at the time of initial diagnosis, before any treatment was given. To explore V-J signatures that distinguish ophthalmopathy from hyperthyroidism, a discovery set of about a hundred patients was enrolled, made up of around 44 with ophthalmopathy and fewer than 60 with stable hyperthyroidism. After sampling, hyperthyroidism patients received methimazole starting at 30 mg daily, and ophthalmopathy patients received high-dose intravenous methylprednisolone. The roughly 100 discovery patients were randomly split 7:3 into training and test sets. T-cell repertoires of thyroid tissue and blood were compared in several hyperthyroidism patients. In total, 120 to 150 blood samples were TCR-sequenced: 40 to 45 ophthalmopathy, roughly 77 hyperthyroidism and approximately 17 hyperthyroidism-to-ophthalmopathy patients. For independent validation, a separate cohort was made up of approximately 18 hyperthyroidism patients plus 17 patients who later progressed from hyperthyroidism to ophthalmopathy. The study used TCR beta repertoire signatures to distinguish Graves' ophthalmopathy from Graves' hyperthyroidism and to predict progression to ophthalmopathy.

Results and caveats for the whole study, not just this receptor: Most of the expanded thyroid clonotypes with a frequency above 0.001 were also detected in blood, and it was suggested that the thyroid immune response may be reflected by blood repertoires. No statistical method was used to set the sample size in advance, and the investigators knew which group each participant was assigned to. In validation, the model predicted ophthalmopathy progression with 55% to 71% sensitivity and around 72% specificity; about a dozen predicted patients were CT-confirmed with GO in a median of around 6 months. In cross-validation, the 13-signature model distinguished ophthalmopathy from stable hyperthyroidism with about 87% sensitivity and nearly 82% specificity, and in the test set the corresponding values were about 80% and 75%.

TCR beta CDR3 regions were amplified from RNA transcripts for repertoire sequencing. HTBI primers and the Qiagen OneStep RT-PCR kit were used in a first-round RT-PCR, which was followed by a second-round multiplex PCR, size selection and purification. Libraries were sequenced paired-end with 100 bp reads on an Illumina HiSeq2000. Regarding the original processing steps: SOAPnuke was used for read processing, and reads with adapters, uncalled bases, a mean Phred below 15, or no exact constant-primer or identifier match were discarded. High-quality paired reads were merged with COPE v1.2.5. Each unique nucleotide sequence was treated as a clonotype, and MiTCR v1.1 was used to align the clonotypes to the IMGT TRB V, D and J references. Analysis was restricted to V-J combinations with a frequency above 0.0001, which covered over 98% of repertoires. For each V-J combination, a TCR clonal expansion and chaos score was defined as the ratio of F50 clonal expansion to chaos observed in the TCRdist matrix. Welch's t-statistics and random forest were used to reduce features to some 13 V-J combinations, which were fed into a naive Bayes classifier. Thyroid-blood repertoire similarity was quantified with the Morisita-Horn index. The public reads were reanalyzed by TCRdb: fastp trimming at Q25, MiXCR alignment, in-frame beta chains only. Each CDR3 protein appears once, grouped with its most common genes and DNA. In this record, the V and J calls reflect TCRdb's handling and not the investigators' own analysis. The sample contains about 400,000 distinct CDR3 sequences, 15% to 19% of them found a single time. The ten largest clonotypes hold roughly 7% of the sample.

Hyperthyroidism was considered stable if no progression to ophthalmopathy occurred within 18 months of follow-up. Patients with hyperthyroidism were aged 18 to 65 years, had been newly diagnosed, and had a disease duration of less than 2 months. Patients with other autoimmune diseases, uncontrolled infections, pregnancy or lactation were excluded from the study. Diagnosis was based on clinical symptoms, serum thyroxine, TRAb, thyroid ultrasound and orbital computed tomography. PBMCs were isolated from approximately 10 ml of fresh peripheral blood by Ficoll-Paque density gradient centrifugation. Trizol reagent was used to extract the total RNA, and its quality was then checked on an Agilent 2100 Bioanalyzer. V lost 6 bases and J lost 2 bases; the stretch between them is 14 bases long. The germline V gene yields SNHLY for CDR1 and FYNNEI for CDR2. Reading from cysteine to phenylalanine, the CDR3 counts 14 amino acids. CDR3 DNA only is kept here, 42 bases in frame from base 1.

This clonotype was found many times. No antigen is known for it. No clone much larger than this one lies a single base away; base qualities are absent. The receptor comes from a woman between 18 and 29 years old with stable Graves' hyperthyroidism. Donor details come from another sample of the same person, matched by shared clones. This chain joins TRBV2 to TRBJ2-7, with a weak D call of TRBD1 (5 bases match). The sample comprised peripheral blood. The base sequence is TGTGCCAGCAGCGAAAACAGGATCCCCTACGAGCAGTACTTC. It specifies CASSENRIPYEQYF.